The 11 T cell receptor beta chains below come from one sample, sequenced in a study of cytomegalovirus exposure and HLA in healthy donors. Amplification used 60 Vbeta primers and 13 Jbeta primers. Measured with immunoSEQ multiplex PCR; TCRdb has only the in-frame clones, and not every one. The data show 200,000 to 250,000 clones, 76% seen once. Sequencing was carried out using PBMCs. These receptors all come from a man younger than 30 in good health and CMV-seronegative.

The chain's CDR3 is CATSREAANTEAFF. The DNA for the CDR3 is TGTGCCACCAGCAGAGAGGCGGCGAACACTGAAGCTTTCTTT. V gene TRBV15 combines with J gene TRBJ1-1, with D unclear. This CDR3 comprises 14 residues. Germline V gene sequence: CDR1 LNHNV, CDR2 YYDKDF (reference sequence). V lost 0 bases and J lost 1, with 6 bases in between.

The chain is built from TRBV27 and TRBJ2-6; TRBD2 is a possible D gene (6 bases). Between the trimmed V and J ends, which lost 6 bases and 0 bases, there was a span of 21 bases. The CDR3 length is 19 residues. Germline-derived CDR1 and CDR2 are MNHEY and SMNVEV (reference sequence). CDR3 residues: CASSILRGTGYSGANVLTF. The CDR3 nucleotides are TGTGCCAGCAGCATACTGCGGGGAACAGGTTACTCTGGGGCCAACGTCCTGACTTTC.

The chain links TRBV5-8 to TRBJ2-1; D gene uncertain. V was pared by 7 bases and J by 5 bases, with 10 bases between. The CDR3 is made up of 12 amino acids. The germline V gene encodes CDR1 SGHTS and CDR2 YDEGEE. CDR3 in amino acids: CASGHRDNEQFF. DNA of the CDR3: TGTGCCAGCGGGCACCGAGACAATGAGCAGTTCTTC.

The V gene is TRBV27, the J gene TRBJ2-1, with 8 bases that match TRBD2. The germline V gene encodes CDR1 MNHEY and CDR2 SMNVEV (reference sequence). V shed 6 bases and J 7 bases; nucleotides not matched to a gene: 5. The CDR3 extends over 13 amino acids. CDR3 amino acids: CASRGSGSNEQFF. The CDR3 DNA follows: TGTGCCAGCAGGGGCAGCGGGAGTAATGAGCAGTTCTTC.

V and J are TRBV19 and TRBJ2-1, with TRBD2 as a possible D gene (6 bases). Trimming took 8 bases from V and 4 from J, leaving 15 bases between them. There are 14 residues in the CDR3. CDR1 is LNHDA, CDR2 SQIVND, per germline (reference sequence). The chain's CDR3 is CASGAGFPYNEQFF. Written as DNA, the CDR3 is TGTGCCAGTGGGGCGGGGTTCCCATACAATGAGCAGTTCTTC.

There are a few counts of this clone. This chain links TRBV5-1 with TRBJ2-7; weak D call: TRBD1 (5 bases). Looked up from germline, CDR1 is SGHRS and CDR2 is YFSETQ. V lost 1 base and J 7 bases, leaving 12 bases between the germline ends. This CDR3 comprises 13 residues. CDR3 sequence: CASSLMTELEQYF. CDR3 coding DNA: TGCGCCAGCAGCTTGATGACAGAGCTAGAGCAGTACTTC. The variable domain in full, completed from reference TRBV5-1 and TRBJ2-7, reads KAGVTQTPRYLIKTRGQQVTLSCSPISGHRSVSWYQQTPGQGLQFLFEYFSETQRNKGNFPGRFSGRQFSNSRSEMNVSTLELGDSALYLCASSLMTELEQYFGPGTRLTVT.

V gene TRBV18 combines with J gene TRBJ2-2, with 9 bases matching TRBD2. Trimming at V came to 3 bases and at J to 0 bases, leaving 5 bases not matched to a gene. Germline V gene lookup returns CDR1 KGHSH and CDR2 LQKENI. This CDR3 comprises 17 residues. CDR3 amino acids: CASSPSSGRANTGELFF. DNA of the CDR3: TGTGCCAGCTCACCTAGTAGCGGGAGAGCGAACACCGGGGAGCTGTTTTTT.

This chain connects TRBV2 to TRBJ1-4, with TRBD1 identical over 10 bases. With V trimmed by 6 bases and J by 7 bases, 5 bases remained unmatched. Germline V gives CDR1 SNHLY, CDR2 FYNNEI. CDR3 length: 14 amino acids. CDR3 nucleotides: TGTGCCAGCAGCCTCGACAGGGGGCCTGAAAAACTGTTTTTT. Amino acids: CASSLDRGPEKLFF.

For this clone: The junction departs from germline at one end; a sequencing error may be responsible. This chain links TRBV6-4 with TRBJ2-2, with 8 bases matching TRBD1. The CDR3 is made up of 14 amino acids. In germline, CDR1 is MRHNA, CDR2 SNTAGT. In DNA form, the CDR3 reads TGTGCCAGCAGTGGACAGGGGAACGCCGGGGAGCTGTTTTTT. This sequence encodes CASSGQGNAGELFF.

In regard to this clone: The junction does not match germline at one end; this may be a read error. CDR3 nucleotide sequence: TGTGCCAGCAGTATTACTAGCGGGATTTTAGATGAGCAGCTCTTC. It yields the protein CASSITSGILDEQLF. The chain is built from TRBV6-4 and TRBJ2-1, with TRBD2 matching over 10 bases. CDR3 length: 15 amino acids. From germline, CDR1 is MRHNA and CDR2 SNTAGT.

The chain joins TRBV10-3 to TRBJ2-5; 8 nucleotides align to TRBD2. Germline loops: CDR1 ENHRY, CDR2 SYGVKD. V dropped 4 bases and J dropped 4; count of bases not matched to a gene: 8. This CDR3 contains 15 residues. The CDR3 nucleotides are TGTGCCATCAGTGGGAACCCGGGGGGGGTAGAGACCCAGTACTTC. Translating gives CAISGNPGGVETQYF.